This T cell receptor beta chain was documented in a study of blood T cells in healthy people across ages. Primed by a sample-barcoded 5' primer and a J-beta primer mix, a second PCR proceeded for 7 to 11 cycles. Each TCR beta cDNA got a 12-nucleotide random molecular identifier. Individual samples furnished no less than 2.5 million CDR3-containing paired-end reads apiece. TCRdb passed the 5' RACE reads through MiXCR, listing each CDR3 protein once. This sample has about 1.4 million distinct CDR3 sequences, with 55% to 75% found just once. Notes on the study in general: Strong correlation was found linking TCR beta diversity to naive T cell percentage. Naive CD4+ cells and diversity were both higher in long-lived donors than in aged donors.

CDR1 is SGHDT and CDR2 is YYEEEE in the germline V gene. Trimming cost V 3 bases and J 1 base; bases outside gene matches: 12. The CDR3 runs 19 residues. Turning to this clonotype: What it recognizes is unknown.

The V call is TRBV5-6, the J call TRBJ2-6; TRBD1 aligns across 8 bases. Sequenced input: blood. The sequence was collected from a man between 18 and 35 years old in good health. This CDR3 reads CASSWKPGQVLSGANVLTF. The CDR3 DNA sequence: TGTGCCAGCAGCTGGAAACCGGGACAGGTACTATCTGGGGCCAACGTCCTGACTTTC. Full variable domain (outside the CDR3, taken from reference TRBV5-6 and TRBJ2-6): DAGVTQSPTHLIKTRGQQVTLRCSPKSGHDTVSWYQQALGQGPQFIFQYYEEEERQRGNFPDRFSGHQFPNYSSELNVNALLLGDSALYLCASSWKPGQVLSGANVLTFGAGSRLTVL.